This paragraph covers one T cell receptor (beta chain) sequence. What it recognizes is unknown. Per the original methods: The detection floor for productive clonotype frequency was 2.59 x 10-5. The assay was immunoSEQ multiplex PCR, and TCRdb's table has in-frame clones only and misses some. D and trimming were read from the DNA, whereas the V and J calls and clone size are those reported in that table. This sample has 34,000 or so clones, with around four fifths found just once. This record belongs to a study of STAT5B mutations in CD4+ large granular lymphocyte leukemia. The CDR3 has 16 residues. Per germline, CDR1 SGHTS and CDR2 YDEGEE. V gave up 8 bases and J gave up 4 bases; unmatched junction bases: 16. Overall study results and limits: Top patient clones used TRBV06 genes more often: 8/27 versus 2/35 in controls.

The sample was CD4+ T cells from blood buffy coats. The receptor's source is a human donor in good health. The chain links TRBV5-8 to TRBJ2-5, with 8 bases aligning to TRBD1. The CDR3, as DNA: TGTGCCAGTGACTCCGGACAGGGTCCGGGGTCAGAGACCCAGTACTTC. This encodes CASDSGQGPGSETQYF.